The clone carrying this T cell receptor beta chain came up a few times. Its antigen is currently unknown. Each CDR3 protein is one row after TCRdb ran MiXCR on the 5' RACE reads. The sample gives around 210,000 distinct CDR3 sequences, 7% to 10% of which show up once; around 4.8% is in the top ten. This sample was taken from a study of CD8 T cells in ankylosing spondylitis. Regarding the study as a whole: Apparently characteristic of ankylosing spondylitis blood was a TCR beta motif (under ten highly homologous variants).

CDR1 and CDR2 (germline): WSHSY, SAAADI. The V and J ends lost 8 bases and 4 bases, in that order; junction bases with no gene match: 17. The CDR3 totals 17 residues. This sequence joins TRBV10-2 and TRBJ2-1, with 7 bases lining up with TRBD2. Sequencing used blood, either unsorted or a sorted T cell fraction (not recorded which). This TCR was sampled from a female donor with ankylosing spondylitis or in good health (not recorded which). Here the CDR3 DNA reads TGCGCCAGCTTTAACACTGGCGGGAGCCCGCCTTACAATGAGCAGTTCTTC. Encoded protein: CASFNTGGSPPYNEQFF.